These T cell receptor beta chains were read from a single sample in a study of blood T cell repertoires in COVID-19. TCRdb keeps only in-frame clones here, not all; method: immunoSEQ multiplex PCR. The sample contains 200,000 to 300,000 clones, more than 70% of which appear only once. The sequenced sample consisted of PBMCs or T cells enriched from blood (not recorded which). All receptors come from a middle-aged woman with acute COVID-19. Each CDR3 is given with its conserved first and last residue.

J gene,V gene,CDR3 length,CDR3 protein
TRBJ2-5,TRBV5-4,16,CASSLGLAGDIGTQYF
TRBJ2-7,TRBV28,14,CASSLPQGGYEQYF
TRBJ1-1,TRBV6-1,12,CASSEQGSSAFF
TRBJ1-5,TRBV28,11,CASSIYQPQHF
TRBJ2-2,TRBV27,17,CASSLLAGQGGGGELFF
TRBJ2-1,TRBV2,13,CASSHPGQNEQFF
TRBJ1-1,TRBV6-4,13,CASSAQQNTEAFF
TRBJ1-1,TRBV4-3,15,CASSLEVTGSKGAFF
TRBJ1-5,TRBV30,15,CAWSVAPGQGSPQHF
TRBJ2-5,TRBV11-3,18,CASGGATSVRGTQETQYF
TRBJ2-6,TRBV7-2,14,CASSLDQGANVLTF
TRBJ1-1,TRBV3-1/TRBV3-2,14,CASSRTIRGGEAFF
TRBJ1-5,TRBV9,13,CAGLTGMGQPQHF
TRBJ1-2,TRBV27,15,CASSYRTGSPYGYTF
TRBJ2-1,TRBV7-8,17,CASSLRTSGRAYNEQFF
TRBJ2-3,TRBV15,15,CATSRLADPSDTQYF
TRBJ2-1,TRBV28,16,CASSQGSGNVYNEQFF
TRBJ1-1,TRBV7-9,17,CASSSPGQGRWYTEAFF
TRBJ1-3,TRBV18,16,CASSPSQVHSGNTIYF
TRBJ2-1,TRBV5-5,16,CASSFSLAGGLSEQFF
TRBJ1-5,TRBV28,16,CASSLGVWDRAMSQHF
TRBJ2-3,TRBV3-1/TRBV3-2,13,CASSRGTTDTQYF
TRBJ2-1,TRBV24-1,12,CATSEFSREQFF